This T cell receptor beta chain comes out of a study of blood T cell repertoires in COVID-19. Study overall: T cells, B-cell-depleted T cells, or PBMCs supplied cDNA or gDNA.

The protocol was immunoSEQ multiplex PCR, while the TCRdb copy is restricted to in-frame clones and leaves out a portion. The sample consists of under 200,000 clones, around nine tenths of them appearing once. Germline loops: CDR1 SEHNR, CDR2 FQNEAQ (reference sequence). This CDR3 has 14 residues. With 0 bases clipped from V and 5 bases from J, the junction kept 3 bases outside the gene matches. The chain recombines TRBV7-9 with TRBJ2-5, with 7 bases lining up with TRBD2. The sequenced material came from peripheral blood. This receptor was obtained from a man aged 18-30 years with active or convalescent COVID-19. The chain's CDR3 is CASSLAVGGETQYF. The CDR3 nucleotides read TGTGCCAGCAGCTTAGCAGTGGGAGGGGAGACCCAGTACTTC.